Below, 19 T cell receptor beta chains from the same sample are listed, as sequenced in a study of T-cell memory formation after mild COVID-19. TCRdb processed the 5' RACE reads anew with MiXCR; each CDR3 protein has one entry. The sample lists about 470,000 distinct CDR3 sequences; 20% to 25% were seen once. Material: PBMCs or a T cell subset sorted from them (not recorded which). The origin of the receptors is an adult woman who had mild COVID-19 (a few samples of this study predate the infection). Cell type and time point are not known.

This clonotype appeared a few times. The CDR3, as DNA: TGTGCCAGCAGCCATATGGGGGATACGCAGTATTTT. Translated: CASSHMGDTQYF. The chain uses TRBV5-4 and TRBJ2-3; D not certain. The CDR3 length is 12 residues. Germline V gene sequence: CDR1 SGHNT, CDR2 YYREEE (reference sequence). Between the trimmed V and J ends, which lost 4 bases and 6 bases, there was a span of 9 bases.

The CDR3 DNA follows: TGTGCCAGCAGCCCCCCTCCCGGCGGGCCCCAAGAGACCCAGTACTTC. Residues: CASSPPPGGPQETQYF. The rearrangement uses TRBV7-3 and TRBJ2-5; D perhaps matches TRBD2 (5 bases). V was shortened by 5 bases and J by 1 base, with 17 bases between the two germline ends. CDR1 is SGHTA and CDR2 is FQGTGA in the germline V gene. This CDR3 comprises 16 residues.

This clonotype was recorded a few times. The rearrangement uses TRBV7-2 and TRBJ1-1, with 9 bases fitting TRBD1. Looked up from germline, CDR1 is SGHTA and CDR2 is FQGNSA. The CDR3 is 14 residues long. Trimming removed 6 bases from V and 5 bases from J; junction bases left unmatched: 7. The CDR3 nucleotides read TGTGCCAGCAGAGCACAGGGGGCCGGTACTGAAGCTTTCTTT. Translation: CASRAQGAGTEAFF.

This clonotype was counted only a few times. The chain recombines TRBV7-2 with TRBJ2-1; no clear D gene. CDR3 length: 14 amino acids. Trimming cost V 5 bases and J 0 bases, with 8 bases left between them. Germline V CDR1 and CDR2: SGHTA, FQGNSA. This chain's CDR3 is CASSGDGSYNEQFF. Written as DNA, the CDR3 is TGTGCCAGCAGCGGGGATGGCTCCTACAATGAGCAGTTCTTC. The entire variable domain, with the rest obtained from reference TRBV7-2 and TRBJ2-1, is as follows: GAGVSQSPSNKVTEKGKDVELRCDPISGHTALYWYRQSLGQGLEFLIYFQGNSAPDKSGLPSDRFSAERTGGSVSTLTIQRTQQEDSAVYLCASSGDGSYNEQFFGPGTRLTVL.

This clonotype came up a few times. The V gene is TRBV5-6, the J gene TRBJ2-7; no definite D call. Per germline, CDR1 SGHDT and CDR2 YYEEEE. Trimming took 1 base from V and 1 from J, leaving 6 bases between them. The CDR3 contains 13 residues. CDR3 loop: CASSLRVSYEQYF. Here the CDR3 DNA reads TGTGCCAGCAGCTTGCGGGTTTCCTACGAGCAGTACTTC. Full variable domain (missing parts from reference TRBV5-6 and TRBJ2-7): DAGVTQSPTHLIKTRGQQVTLRCSPKSGHDTVSWYQQALGQGPQFIFQYYEEEERQRGNFPDRFSGHQFPNYSSELNVNALLLGDSALYLCASSLRVSYEQYFGPGTRLTVT.

The rearrangement uses TRBV12-3 or TRBV12-4 and TRBJ1-6, with no clear D. CDR3 length: 14 residues. Trimming removed 4 bases at V and 8 bases at J, with 12 bases between. The CDR3 sequence: CASSSRSGDSPLHF. CDR3 sequence (DNA): TGTGCCAGCAGTTCCCGCTCCGGGGATTCACCCCTCCACTTT.

J is TRBJ2-2 and V is TRBV4-1; 7 positions match TRBD1. The germline gives CDR1 MGHRA, CDR2 YSYEKL. The CDR3 is made up of 15 amino acids. V lost 6 bases to trimming and J lost 4 bases; unmatched junction nucleotides: 8. The CDR3 DNA sequence: TGCGCCAGCAGGGAGGAGGCAGGGGGCACCGGGGAGCTGTTTTTT. Its translation: CASREEAGGTGELFF.

The chain uses TRBV27 and TRBJ2-7, with 13 bases that match TRBD2. Germline CDR1 MNHEY, CDR2 SMNVEV (reference sequence). The ends lost 8 bases at V and 4 bases at J; junction bases unmatched: 5. The CDR3 loop spans 14 amino acids. CDR3 in amino acids: CASGLAGETYEQYF. The CDR3 coding sequence is TGTGCCAGCGGACTAGCGGGAGAAACATACGAGCAGTACTTC.

This clonotype was detected a few times. The chain's CDR3 is CSAPTAGGSYEQYF. In DNA form, the CDR3 reads TGCAGTGCCCCTACGGCAGGGGGGTCCTACGAGCAGTACTTC. The gene calls are TRBV20-1 and TRBJ2-7; tentatively, D is TRBD1 (7 bases). Germline V gene sequence: CDR1 DFQATT, CDR2 SNEGSKA (reference sequence). Trimming stripped 6 bases from V and 1 base from J, with 16 bases between. The CDR3 spans 14 residues.

J is TRBJ2-3 and V is TRBV7-3; 9 bases match TRBD2. Germline-derived CDR1 and CDR2 are SGHTA and FQGTGA. The CDR3 contains 15 residues. The V gene end was trimmed by 3 bases and the J gene end by 3 bases; junction bases not matched to a gene: 4. The CDR3 nucleotides are TGTGCCAGCAGCTTTAACGGACTAGCGACAGATACGCAGTATTTT. Its translation is CASSFNGLATDTQYF.

V gene TRBV7-6 combines with J gene TRBJ2-5, with 13 bases fitting TRBD2. This CDR3 has 17 residues. The V gene's germline CDR1 is SGHVS and CDR2 FNYEAQ. Trimming took 10 bases from V and 2 from J; bases not matched to a gene: 13. CDR3 residues: CATLPRLAGGLQETQYF. CDR3 nucleotide sequence: TGTGCCACCCTACCCAGACTAGCGGGAGGACTTCAAGAGACCCAGTACTTC.

This chain joins TRBV4-3 and TRBJ2-5, with D unclear. In germline, CDR1 is LGHNA, CDR2 YSLEER. Trimming pared 0 bases from V and 5 bases from J, leaving 13 bases between. The CDR3 has 15 amino acids. CDR3 residues: CASSQDLGSRETQYF. As DNA, the CDR3 is TGCGCCAGCAGCCAAGATCTGGGTAGCCGGGAGACCCAGTACTTC.

The gene calls are TRBV25-1 and TRBJ1-6; TRBD1 aligns across 7 bases. This CDR3 is built from 18 residues. Per the germline V gene, CDR1 is MGHDK and CDR2 is SYGVNS. With 2 bases clipped from V and 0 bases from J, the junction kept 7 bases outside the gene matches. The CDR3, as DNA: TGTGCCAGCAGTGAAGTAGGACAGGCGAGCTCCTATAATTCACCCCTCCACTTT. This codes for CASSEVGQASSYNSPLHF.

This clonotype has only one observation. The chain joins TRBV5-1 to TRBJ1-2, with 8 bases fitting TRBD1. V trimming: 0 bases; J trimming: 8 bases; junction bases outside the gene matches: 9. The CDR3 length is 15 residues. Germline loops: CDR1 SGHRS, CDR2 YFSETQ. The CDR3 bases are TGCGCCAGCAGCTTGGTGGTCCAGGGGGCGCAGGGCTACACCTTC. Its protein product is CASSLVVQGAQGYTF.

The V call is TRBV11-2, the J call TRBJ2-3, with 8 bases aligning to TRBD2. Germline lookup yields CDR1 SGHAT and CDR2 FQNNGV. The CDR3 is 16 amino acids. J was trimmed by 0 bases and V by 3 bases; bases with no gene match: 5. The CDR3 spells CASSFRIAGSTDTQYF. DNA of the CDR3: TGTGCCAGCAGCTTCCGGATAGCGGGGAGCACAGATACGCAGTATTTT.

The chain recombines TRBV7-8 with TRBJ1-4; the D is unclear. In germline, CDR1 is SGHVS, CDR2 FQNEAQ. The CDR3 length is 15 residues. Trimming pared 5 bases from V and 5 bases from J, leaving 15 bases between. Written as DNA, the CDR3 is TGTGCCAGCAGCCGAGGACCGAGCCGAAATGAAAAACTGTTTTTT. Its protein product is CASSRGPSRNEKLFF.

The genes are TRBV6-1 and TRBJ1-1, with D hard to call. V was shortened by 3 bases and J by 5 bases, with 10 bases between the two germline ends. This CDR3 has 13 amino acids. The germline V gene has CDR1 MNHNS and CDR2 SASEGT. The CDR3 bases are TGTGCCAGCAGTGATCAGATAGGGACTGAAGCTTTCTTT. Translating gives CASSDQIGTEAFF.

This clonotype was counted only a few times. This rearrangement joins TRBV7-2 to TRBJ2-1; 8 nucleotides line up with TRBD2. CDR1 is SGHTA and CDR2 is FQGNSA in the germline V gene. Germline trimming cut 1 base from V and 4 bases from J; bases unmatched to any gene: 9. The CDR3 runs 17 residues. Written as DNA, the CDR3 is TGTGCCAGCAGCTTAGTGGTGGCGGGAGGCGTATACAATGAGCAGTTCTTC. Protein product: CASSLVVAGGVYNEQFF.

The V call is TRBV15, the J call TRBJ2-5, with 8 bases that match TRBD2. The J segment lost 5 bases and the V segment lost 0 bases, leaving 5 bases of the junction unmatched. Germline V lookup: CDR1 LNHNV, CDR2 YYDKDF (reference sequence). The CDR3 totals 15 residues. DNA for the CDR3: TGTGCCACCAGCAGAGATGGTGGCGGGGGGGAGACCCAGTACTTC. Residues: CATSRDGGGGETQYF.